The 30 T cell receptor beta chains listed next were all sequenced from one sample in a study of tumor-infiltrating lymphocytes in primary liver carcinoma. For blood RNA, unsorted whole blood served as the source, and germline DNA was extracted too. TCR beta cDNA was made from roughly 500 ng total RNA with a constant-region primer. Three nested multiplex PCR rounds, a slightly modified ARM-PCR, produced the libraries for TCR beta. The two initial PCR rounds, nine to eleven cycles each, used TRBV1-TRBV30 forward and C-beta reverse primers. Using its own MiXCR run on the multiplex PCR reads, TCRdb lists one record per CDR3 protein. The sample consists of a few hundred thousand distinct CDR3 sequences, approximately 58% of them appearing once. Sequencing used peripheral blood. Source of these receptors: a woman aged 25-40 years with primary liver carcinoma and hepatitis B virus infection.

At least ten counts were recorded for this clonotype. The chain links TRBV11-2 to TRBJ2-1, with 9 bases aligning to TRBD2. CDR3 length: 17 residues. V shed 1 base, J shed 0 bases, and the junction held 4 bases outside the gene matches. The V gene's germline CDR1 is SGHAT and CDR2 FQNNGV. The CDR3 nucleotides read TGTGCCAGCAGCTTAGTGGTTAGCGGGAGCTCCTACAATGAGCAGTTCTTC. Protein: CASSLVVSGSSYNEQFF.

The chain uses TRBV6-1 and TRBJ2-1; TRBD1 or TRBD2 may be the D gene (5 bases each). The V and J ends lost 4 bases and 6 bases respectively, with 13 bases between them. The CDR3 is made up of 14 amino acids. Germline V gene data show CDR1 as MNHNS and CDR2 as SASEGT. The CDR3 bases are TGTGCCAGCAGTGGGGGAGTCGGGACCAATGAGCAGTTCTTC. Its translation is CASSGGVGTNEQFF.

As regards this clonotype: A junction boundary mismatches the germline segment, possibly from a read error. This rearrangement joins TRBV6-5 to TRBJ1-2; no reliable D call. In germline, CDR1 is MNHEY, CDR2 SVGAGI. The CDR3 length is 13 residues. DNA for the CDR3: TGTGCCGGCAGTTACTCGCGGATGTACGGCTACACCTTC. Translating gives CAGSYSRMYGYTF.

This chain uses TRBV6-2 or TRBV6-3 with TRBJ2-1; perhaps TRBD2 as D (6 bases). Trimming cost V 4 bases and J 10 bases, with 23 bases left between them. CDR1 MNHEY and CDR2 SVGEGT come from the germline V gene. The CDR3 is 16 residues long. CDR3: CASSSWTNGRTNEQFF. CDR3 coding DNA: TGTGCCAGCAGTTCCTGGACTAACGGGAGAACTAACGAGCAGTTCTTC.

As concerns this clonotype: One end of the junction does not line up with germline, which may come from a read error. V and J are TRBV4-1 and TRBJ2-3; no firm D call. The CDR3 spans 14 residues. Germline lookup yields CDR1 MGHRA and CDR2 YSYEKL. Written as DNA, the CDR3 is TGCGACAGCAGCCAAGATGGAAGGACGGATACGCAGTATTTT. This encodes CDSSQDGRTDTQYF.

The chain employs TRBV25-1 and TRBJ1-4; no clear D. Germline CDR1 is MGHDK and CDR2 is SYGVNS. The CDR3 is 12 residues long. V lost 6 bases to trimming and J lost 10 bases, with 12 bases between them. CDR3 sequence reads: CASSRGLGKLFF. The CDR3 nucleotides are TGTGCCAGCAGCCGAGGCTTGGGAAAACTGTTTTTT.

This clonotype was counted once. The J gene is TRBJ1-2, the V gene TRBV29-1; D gene unclear. Germline V gene sequence: CDR1 SQVTM, CDR2 ANQGSEA. CDR3 length: 12 amino acids. CDR3: CSSSWGNYGYTF. In DNA, the CDR3 is TGCAGTTCCAGCTGGGGTAACTATGGCTACACCTTC.

This chain joins TRBV28 and TRBJ2-1, with 7 positions matching TRBD2. J was trimmed by 3 bases and V by 3 bases; bases with no gene match: 8. The CDR3 covers 16 residues. Germline-derived CDR1 and CDR2 are MDHEN and SYDVKM. The CDR3 nucleotides are TGTGCCAGCAGTTTCGAAGCTAGCGGAGGCTACAATGAGCAGTTCTTC. It codes for CASSFEASGGYNEQFF. The full variable domain, its missing parts supplied by reference TRBV28 and TRBJ2-1, is DVKVTQSSRYLVKRTGEKVFLECVQDMDHENMFWYRQDPGLGLRLIYFSYDVKMKEKGDIPEGYSVSREKKERFSLILESASTNQTSMYLCASSFEASGGYNEQFFGPGTRLTVL.

The chain combines TRBV29-1 with TRBJ1-2; 10 nucleotides match TRBD1. Germline values: CDR1 SQVTM, CDR2 ANQGSEA. This CDR3 region has 13 residues. V was pared by 4 bases and J by 8 bases, with 7 bases of the junction left unmatched. CDR3 amino acids: CSVGRDRGPGYTF. CDR3 nucleotides: TGCAGCGTTGGTCGGGACAGGGGCCCCGGCTACACCTTC. The full variable domain, in which reference TRBV29-1 and TRBJ1-2 provide the parts outside the CDR3, is SAVISQKPSRDICQRGTSLTIQCQVDSQVTMMFWYRQQPGQSLTLIATANQGSEATYESGFVIDKFPISRPNLTFSTLTVSNMSPEDSSIYLCSVGRDRGPGYTFGSGTRLTVV.

This clonotype was counted only a few times. This chain joins TRBV4-1 and TRBJ2-1, with TRBD1 matching over 7 bases. Per germline, CDR1 MGHRA and CDR2 YSYEKL. The CDR3 sequence is 16 residues long. The V and J ends lost 1 base and 2 bases, in that order; junction bases with no gene match: 5. The CDR3 here is CASSQAVTGTYNEQFF. CDR3 coding DNA: TGCGCCAGCAGCCAAGCCGTGACAGGGACCTACAATGAGCAGTTCTTC.

As concerns this clonotype: Lacking the conserved final phenylalanine or tryptophan, this CDR3 likely reflects a read error. The chain recombines TRBV6-2 or TRBV6-3 with TRBJ2-5; D may match TRBD1 or TRBD2 (5 bases each). There are 12 residues in the CDR3. The germline V and J ends were trimmed by 9 bases and 5 bases, with 13 bases remaining between them. The V gene's germline CDR1 is MNHEY and CDR2 SVGEGT. As DNA, the CDR3 is TGTGCCAGTAGGGGAGTGGCGGAGACCCAGTACCTC. Its translation: CASRGVAETQYL.

A word on this clonotype: An end of the junction does not agree with germline; a read error may underlie this. The chain carries TRBV11-2 and TRBJ2-7; TRBD1 is a possible D gene (5 bases). The CDR3 is 14 amino acids. Germline V gives CDR1 SGHAT, CDR2 FQNNGV. The CDR3 protein is CASSLLQVAYERYF. CDR3 nucleotide sequence: TGTGCCAGCAGCTTATTACAGGTCGCCTACGAGCGGTACTTC.

In regard to this clonotype: Given a much more abundant clone one base away, this may be a read error. This chain joins TRBV29-1 and TRBJ1-2; no clear D. Germline V gene lookup returns CDR1 SQVTM and CDR2 ANQGSEA. CDR3 length equals 13 residues. CDR3 bases: TGCAACGTTGAAGATCAGAGTAACTATGGCTACACCTTC. It specifies CNVEDQSNYGYTF.

This clonotype was detected only once. Just one base apart from a much larger clone, this may be a read error. V gene TRBV6-2 or TRBV6-3 combines with J gene TRBJ2-7; 7 nucleotides agree with TRBD2. CDR1 MNHEY and CDR2 SVGEGT come from the germline V gene. This CDR3 is 15 amino acids long. The CDR3 loop is CASSDPGLGDYEQHF. The CDR3 DNA follows: TGTGCCAGCAGTGACCCGGGACTGGGGGACTACGAGCAGCACTTC.

The sample holds a few counts of this clonotype. V and J are TRBV13 and TRBJ2-2, with D uncertain. Germline lookup yields CDR1 PRHDT and CDR2 FYEKMQ (reference sequence). This CDR3 has 16 residues. V lost 3 bases and J lost 0, with 11 bases in between. CDR3 protein: CASSFRRSANTGELFF. CDR3 coding DNA: TGTGCCAGCAGCTTTCGTCGATCCGCGAACACCGGGGAGCTGTTTTTT.

DNA of the CDR3: TGTGCCAGCGAACTTCAGGGGCACACCGGGGAGCTGTTTTTT. As protein: CASELQGHTGELFF. The chain uses TRBV12-3 or TRBV12-4 and TRBJ2-2; D possibly corresponds to TRBD1 (6 bases). This CDR3 is 14 amino acids long. The ends were cut back, 8 bases at V and 3 bases at J, with 13 bases in the middle.

A note on this clonotype: A much larger clone differs from this one at a single base, so this may be a read error. This chain uses TRBV29-1 with TRBJ2-1; TRBD2 matches at 7 bases. Germline lookup yields CDR1 SQVTM and CDR2 ANQGSEA. The CDR3 length is 12 residues. In DNA, the CDR3 is TGCATCGCAAGCGGGGCTAACAATGAGCAGTTCTTC. Protein: CIASGANNEQFF.

In regard to this clonotype: At one of its ends the junction is not consistent with the germline gene, which may arise from a read error. The chain combines TRBV11-2 with TRBJ2-3; 7 nucleotides align to TRBD1. The V gene's germline CDR1 is SGHAT and CDR2 FQNNGV. The CDR3 loop spans 13 amino acids. This CDR3 is CVSNYRGADTQYF. CDR3 coding DNA: TGTGTCAGCAACTACAGGGGCGCAGATACGCAGTATTTT.

The table lists this clonotype with many counts. The chain joins TRBV29-1 to TRBJ2-7, with D uncertain. The length of the CDR3 is 13 residues. Per the germline V gene, CDR1 is SQVTM and CDR2 is ANQGSEA. V was clipped by 3 bases and J by 5 bases, with 14 bases between them. CDR3 in amino acids: CSVEGDTTNEQYF. The CDR3 DNA reads as TGCAGCGTTGAGGGCGACACGACCAACGAGCAGTACTTC.

Many counts were recorded for this clonotype. The chain links TRBV6-6 to TRBJ2-5; 7 nucleotides agree with TRBD2. CDR1 is MNHNY, CDR2 SVGAGI, per germline (reference sequence). The V gene end was trimmed by 10 bases and the J gene end by 5 bases; junction bases not matched to a gene: 10. This CDR3 spans 13 amino acids. This CDR3 reads CATNREAGETQYF. The CDR3 DNA reads TGTGCCACCAACCGGGAGGCCGGGGAGACCCAGTACTTC.

This clonotype came up once. A much bigger clone sits one base away, suggesting this may be a read error. A read error is likely, as this CDR3 ends without the conserved phenylalanine or tryptophan. The chain links TRBV14 to TRBJ1-2; the D gene is possibly TRBD1 (5 bases). In germline, CDR1 is SGHDN, CDR2 FVKESK. V lost 0 bases, J lost 4 bases, and 12 bases lay in between. The length of the CDR3 is 15 residues. In nucleotides, the CDR3 is TGTGCCAGCAGCCAAGATATAGGAGGGGCCTATGGCTACACCTCC. It yields the protein CASSQDIGGAYGYTS.

Notes on this clonotype: A much larger clone is a single base away; this may be a read error. The chain couples TRBV6-5 to TRBJ2-5; unclear D gene. The CDR3 is made up of 16 amino acids. V lost 0 bases and J 5 bases, leaving 16 bases between the germline ends. Germline-derived CDR1 and CDR2 are MNHEY and SVGAGI. CDR3 DNA: TGTGCCAGCAGTTACTCCGCCGGTACAGTGAGGGAGACCCAGTACTTC. Translated, it gives CASSYSAGTVRETQYF.

In its sample, this clonotype was seen a few times. This chain links TRBV28 with TRBJ1-5; tentatively, D is TRBD1 (6 bases). There are 14 residues in the CDR3. V was pared by 7 bases and J by 6 bases, with 16 bases between. CDR1 is MDHEN, CDR2 SYDVKM, per germline. This CDR3 reads CASTSLGGGQPQHF. Written as DNA, the CDR3 is TGTGCCAGCACCTCTCTGGGGGGCGGTCAGCCCCAGCATTTT.

This clonotype was observed a handful of times. V gene TRBV4-1 combines with J gene TRBJ2-3, with 8 nucleotides matching TRBD2. J lost 4 bases, V lost 4 bases, and 7 bases had no gene match. This CDR3 is 15 amino acids long. Germline V gene lookup returns CDR1 MGHRA and CDR2 YSYEKL. The CDR3 sequence is CASSRTSRSADTQYF. In DNA form, the CDR3 reads TGCGCCAGCAGCCGGACTAGCAGGAGTGCAGATACGCAGTATTTT.

The chain uses TRBV6-2 or TRBV6-3 and TRBJ1-5; tentatively, D is TRBD1 (6 bases). This CDR3 is built from 15 residues. V lost 7 bases and J 3 bases, leaving 16 bases between the germline ends. Germline loops: CDR1 MNHEY, CDR2 SVGEGT. CDR3 region: CASKHGQSDNQPQHF. The CDR3 DNA reads TGTGCCAGCAAACACGGACAGTCAGACAATCAGCCCCAGCATTTT.

This clonotype has just one count. The chain links TRBV12-3 or TRBV12-4 to TRBJ2-7; weak D call: TRBD2 (6 bases). V was trimmed by 1 base and J by 7 bases, leaving 17 bases between them. The CDR3 totals 15 residues. CDR3 amino acids: CASSLGVEPGEEQYF. In nucleotides, the CDR3 is TGTGCCAGCAGTTTAGGTGTGGAACCGGGGGAGGAGCAGTACTTC.

As for this clonotype: A read error may explain this, as a much larger clone is one base away. The gene calls are TRBV6-5 and TRBJ2-5; D could derive from TRBD1 or TRBD2 (5 bases each). Per germline, CDR1 MNHEY and CDR2 SVGAGI. The CDR3 is 14 amino acids. The chain's CDR3 is CASSVWGSQEAQYF. The CDR3 nucleotides are TGTGCCAGCAGTGTATGGGGGAGTCAAGAGGCCCAGTACTTC.

On this clonotype: A much larger clone lies one base from this, so it may be a read error. The genes are TRBV4-3 and TRBJ1-6; tentatively, D is TRBD1 (5 bases). Per germline, CDR1 LGHNA and CDR2 YSLEER. V lost 0 bases to trimming and J lost 10 bases, with 16 bases between them. The CDR3 is made up of 16 amino acids. Written as DNA, the CDR3 is TGCGCCAGCAGCCAAGAGGAAAACCGGGGGGTATCACCCCTCCACTTT. Its protein is CASSQEENRGVSPLHF.

On this clonotype itself: This may be a read error: a much more frequent sequence differs by one nucleotide. The chain carries TRBV12-3 or TRBV12-4 and TRBJ1-1; D gene uncertain. The CDR3 runs to 12 residues. Trimming left V 4 bases short and J 8 bases short, with 11 bases between. In nucleotides, the CDR3 is TGTGCCAGCAGTTCGCAAGCATGGGAAGCTTTCTTT. As protein: CASSSQAWEAFF.

With respect to this clonotype: Given a much more abundant clone one base away, this may be a read error. The conserved final phenylalanine or tryptophan is absent from the CDR3, which likely points to a read error. The rearrangement uses TRBV6-2 or TRBV6-3 and TRBJ2-1, with a tentative D call TRBD1 (6 bases). The CDR3 spans 14 residues. Deletions cut 7 bases from V and 8 bases from J, with 18 bases between. The germline gives CDR1 MNHEY, CDR2 SVGEGT. The DNA for the CDR3 is TGTGCCAGCATGTGGGGGCGAGGTAAAGATGAGCAGTTCCTC. Translation gives CASMWGRGKDEQFL.